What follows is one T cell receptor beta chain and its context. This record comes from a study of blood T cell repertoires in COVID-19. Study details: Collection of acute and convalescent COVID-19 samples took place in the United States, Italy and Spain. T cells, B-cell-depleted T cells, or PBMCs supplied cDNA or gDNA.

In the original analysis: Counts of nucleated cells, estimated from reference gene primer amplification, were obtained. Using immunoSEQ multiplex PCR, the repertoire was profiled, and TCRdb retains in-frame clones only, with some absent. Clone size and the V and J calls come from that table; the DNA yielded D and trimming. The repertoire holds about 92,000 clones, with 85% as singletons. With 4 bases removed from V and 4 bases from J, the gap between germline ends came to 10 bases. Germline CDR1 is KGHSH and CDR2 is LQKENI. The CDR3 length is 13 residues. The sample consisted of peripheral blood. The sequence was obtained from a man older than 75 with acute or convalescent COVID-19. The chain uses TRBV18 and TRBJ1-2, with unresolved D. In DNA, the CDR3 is TGTGCCAGCTCACGCCTTGAGGGCTATGGCTACACCTTC. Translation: CASSRLEGYGYTF. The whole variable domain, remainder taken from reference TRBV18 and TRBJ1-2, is NAGVMQNPRHLVRRRGQEARLRCSPMKGHSHVYWYRQLPEEGLKFMVYLQKENIIDESGMPKERFSAEFPKEGPSILRIQQVVRGDSAAYFCASSRLEGYGYTFGSGTRLTVV.